These 8 T cell receptor beta chains were sequenced from one sample in a study of cytomegalovirus exposure and HLA in healthy donors. Some clones are missing from TCRdb's copy, which holds only in-frame ones; the method was immunoSEQ multiplex PCR. The data show some 170,000 clones, with about 89% seen just once and roughly 2.7% held by the top ten. Material for sequencing was PBMCs. These TCRs come from a young man in good health and CMV-seropositive.

The V and J genes are TRBV7-3 and TRBJ2-1; D perhaps matches TRBD2 (5 bases). Trimming cost V 4 bases and J 9 bases, with 13 bases left between them. Germline V gives CDR1 SGHTA, CDR2 FQGTGA. This CDR3 region has 13 residues. CDR3: CASSSSAGGEQFF. The CDR3 bases are TGTGCCAGCAGCTCTTCCGCGGGTGGTGAGCAGTTCTTC.

The chain links TRBV10-3 to TRBJ1-2; D is undetermined. Trimming stripped 2 bases from V and 0 bases from J, with 4 bases between. The CDR3 totals 13 residues. The germline V gene encodes CDR1 ENHRY and CDR2 SYGVKD. CDR3 loop: CAISETANYGYTF. The CDR3 DNA follows: TGTGCCATCAGTGAGACAGCTAACTATGGCTACACCTTC.

The chain uses TRBV10-3 and TRBJ1-2; TRBD1 agrees at 9 bases. Germline V CDR1 and CDR2: ENHRY, SYGVKD. The CDR3 is 13 residues long. V was clipped by 10 bases and J by 2 bases; unmatched bases: 5. CDR3 residues: CASYGTGNYGYTF. The DNA for the CDR3 is TGTGCCAGCTATGGGACAGGGAACTATGGCTACACCTTC.

This clone was observed a handful of times. The rearrangement joins TRBV14 to TRBJ1-4; tentative D call: TRBD1 (5 bases). Germline V gene sequence: CDR1 SGHDN, CDR2 FVKESK. Trimming shortened V by 4 bases and J by 2 bases, and 11 bases separated the two germline ends. CDR3 length equals 15 residues. Written as DNA, the CDR3 is TGTGCCAGCAGCCTCAATAGACAGACTAATGAAAAACTGTTTTTT. Translating it yields CASSLNRQTNEKLFF.

The rearrangement joins TRBV13 to TRBJ2-1; 11 bases fit TRBD2. The V and J ends lost 2 bases and 9 bases, in that order; junction bases with no gene match: 3. The CDR3 spans 14 residues. In germline, CDR1 is PRHDT, CDR2 FYEKMQ (reference sequence). In DNA form, the CDR3 reads TGTGCCAGCAGCTTAATGGGACTAGCGGTTGAGCAGTTCTTC. Its translation: CASSLMGLAVEQFF. The variable domain in full, completed from reference TRBV13 and TRBJ2-1, reads AAGVIQSPRHLIKEKRETATLKCYPIPRHDTVYWYQQGPGQDPQFLISFYEKMQSDKGSIPDRFSAQQFSDYHSELNMSSLELGDSALYFCASSLMGLAVEQFFGPGTRLTVL.

The gene calls are TRBV5-5 and TRBJ2-7, with 7 bases that match TRBD2. This CDR3 is 12 amino acids long. With 4 bases clipped from V and 3 bases from J, the junction kept 1 base outside the gene matches. CDR1 and CDR2 (germline): SGHKS, YYEKEE (reference sequence). The CDR3 DNA reads as TGTGCCAGCAGCCCGGGGGGCTACGAGCAGTACTTC. Translated, it gives CASSPGGYEQYF.

V is TRBV7-6 and J is TRBJ2-1; D might be TRBD1 (6 bases). Trimming cost V 6 bases and J 5 bases, with 11 bases left between them. Germline loops: CDR1 SGHVS, CDR2 FNYEAQ. This CDR3 region has 13 residues. The CDR3 protein is CASSFGQNNEQFF. As DNA, the CDR3 is TGTGCCAGCAGTTTTGGACAGAACAATGAGCAGTTCTTC. The full variable domain, completed using reference TRBV7-6 and TRBJ2-1, is GAGVSQSPRYKVTKRGQDVALRCDPISGHVSLYWYRQALGQGPEFLTYFNYEAQQDKSGLPNDRFSAERPEGSISTLTIQRTEQRDSAMYRCASSFGQNNEQFFGPGTRLTVL.

This chain connects TRBV9 to TRBJ2-2; D ambiguous. Deletions cut 2 bases from V and 6 bases from J, with 5 bases between. Germline V gene sequence: CDR1 SGDLS, CDR2 YYNGEE. This CDR3 is 12 amino acids long. Here the CDR3 reads CASSVVAGELFF. The CDR3 nucleotides read TGTGCCAGCAGCGTCGTCGCCGGGGAGCTGTTTTTT. The full variable domain, its missing parts supplied by reference TRBV9 and TRBJ2-2, is DSGVTQTPKHLITATGQRVTLRCSPRSGDLSVYWYQQSLDQGLQFLIQYYNGEERAKGNILERFSAQQFPDLHSELNLSSLELGDSALYFCASSVVAGELFFGEGSRLTVL.